The TCR beta chain under discussion was sequenced for a study of T cell repertoires in cytomegalovirus infection. Overall study context: Based on public TCR beta signatures, there were indications of CMV infection and of a matching HLA type. Overall study results and limits: Dominating the ex vivo response were TCR beta clonotypes that were CMV-specific and HLA-C-restricted.

The germline V gene has CDR1 SGHVS and CDR2 FQNEAQ. The CDR3 has 15 amino acids. The V gene lost 5 bases and the J gene lost 10 bases, with 21 bases spanning the gap. MiXCR was run by TCRdb on the reads, yielding one entry per CDR3 protein. This sample has 700,000 to 950,000 distinct CDR3 sequences, with approximately 30% found just once. This clonotype was counted ten times or more. Its antigen remains unknown. This specimen was cultured CD8+ T cells from PBMCs, taken from culture after CMV antigen stimulation. The receptor's source is a human donor in good health (CMV status not recorded). Some clones in this sample may be carry-over from other donors' samples. The chain is built from TRBV7-8 and TRBJ2-1, with D perhaps matching TRBD2 (7 bases). CDR3 sequence: CASSPPAGAFREQFF. CDR3 DNA: TGTGCCAGCAGCCCCCCCGCGGGGGCCTTCAGGGAGCAGTTCTTC.